This passage covers 5 T cell receptor beta chains from one sample sequenced in a study of T-cell memory formation after mild COVID-19. TCRdb passed the 5' RACE reads through MiXCR, listing each CDR3 protein once. The table shows 500,000 to 650,000 distinct CDR3 sequences, with about 22% occurring only once. Sequenced sample: PBMCs or a T cell subset sorted from them (not recorded which). The receptors come from an adult woman who had mild COVID-19 (a few samples of this study predate the infection). Cell type and time point are not known.

This chain joins TRBV20-1 and TRBJ2-1; D may be TRBD1 or TRBD2 (5 bases each). From germline, CDR1 is DFQATT and CDR2 SNEGSKA (reference sequence). The V end was cut by 8 bases, the J end by 5 bases, with 16 bases between. The CDR3 loop spans 13 amino acids. The CDR3 bases are TGCAGTCCTGCCGGGACCGCGAACAATGAGCAGTTCTTC. It yields the protein CSPAGTANNEQFF.

This clonotype was seen a handful of times. J is TRBJ2-7 and V is TRBV3-1, with a possible D match to TRBD2 (5 bases). The CDR3 length is 12 residues. Looked up from germline, CDR1 is LGHDT and CDR2 is YNNKEL (reference sequence). Trimming removed 6 bases from V and 9 bases from J, with 15 bases in between. CDR3 protein: CASSYGISGQYF. CDR3 nucleotides: TGTGCCAGCAGTTACGGGATCTCGGGGCAGTACTTC.

This clonotype has only a few counts. The chain couples TRBV20-1 to TRBJ2-3; 8 bases are a match to TRBD1. The CDR3 is 17 residues long. Unmatched junction bases numbered 10, after V lost 1 base and J lost 1 base. Germline V gene sequence: CDR1 DFQATT, CDR2 SNEGSKA (reference sequence). CDR3 sequence (DNA): TGCAGTGCTAGAGTCCTCCTCCCGGGACAGGGCACAGATACGCAGTATTTT. It specifies CSARVLLPGQGTDTQYF.

This clonotype was seen at least ten times. The V and J genes are TRBV10-3 and TRBJ2-7, with D possibly matching TRBD2 (5 bases). Germline loops: CDR1 ENHRY, CDR2 SYGVKD. The CDR3 spans 12 residues. The V end was cut by 3 bases, the J end by 3 bases, with 6 bases between. DNA of the CDR3: TGTGCCATCAGTGAAGGGAGCTACGAGCAGTACTTC. It codes for CAISEGSYEQYF.

CDR3 sequence reads: CASSLTASDHEAFF. Written as DNA, the CDR3 is TGTGCCAGCAGCCTGACAGCTTCGGACCATGAAGCTTTCTTT. This rearrangement joins TRBV7-8 to TRBJ1-1; a possible D gene is TRBD1 (5 bases). CDR1 and CDR2 from the germline V gene are SGHVS and FQNEAQ. V lost 5 bases to trimming and J lost 7 bases, with 17 bases between them. The CDR3 covers 14 residues.